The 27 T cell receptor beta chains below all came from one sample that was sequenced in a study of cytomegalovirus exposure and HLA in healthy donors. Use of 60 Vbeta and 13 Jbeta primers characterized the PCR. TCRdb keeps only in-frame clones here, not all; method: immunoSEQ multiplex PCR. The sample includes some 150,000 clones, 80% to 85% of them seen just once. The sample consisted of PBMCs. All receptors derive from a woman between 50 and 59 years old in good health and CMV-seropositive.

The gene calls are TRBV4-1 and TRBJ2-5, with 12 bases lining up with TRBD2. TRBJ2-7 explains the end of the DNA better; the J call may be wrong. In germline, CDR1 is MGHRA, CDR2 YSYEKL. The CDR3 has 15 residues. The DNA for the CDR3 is TGCGCCAGCAGTTTGGGACTAGCGGGCTCCTACGAGCAGTACTTC. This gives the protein CASSLGLAGSYEQYF.

As DNA, the CDR3 is TGTGCCAGCTCACCATCCTCGCCCGGGGGCTCTGGAAACACCATATATTTT. Translation: CASSPSSPGGSGNTIYF. The chain has TRBV18 and TRBJ1-3; perhaps TRBD1 as D (5 bases). Trimming left V 2 bases short and J 0 bases short, with 14 bases between. The CDR3 has 17 amino acids. Germline V gene data show CDR1 as KGHSH and CDR2 as LQKENI.

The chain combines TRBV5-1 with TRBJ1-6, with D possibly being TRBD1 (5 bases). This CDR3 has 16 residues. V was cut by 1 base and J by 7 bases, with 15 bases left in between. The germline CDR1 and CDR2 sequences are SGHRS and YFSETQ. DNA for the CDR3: TGCGCCAGCAGCTTGACGCGGGGGGGTACGAATTCACCCCTCCACTTT. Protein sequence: CASSLTRGGTNSPLHF.

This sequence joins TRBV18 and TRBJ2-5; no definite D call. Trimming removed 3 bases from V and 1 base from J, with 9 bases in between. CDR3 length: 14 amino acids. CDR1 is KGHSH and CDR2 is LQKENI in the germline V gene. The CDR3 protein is CASSPGTSQETQYF. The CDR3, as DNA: TGTGCCAGCTCACCGGGCACCTCCCAAGAGACCCAGTACTTC.

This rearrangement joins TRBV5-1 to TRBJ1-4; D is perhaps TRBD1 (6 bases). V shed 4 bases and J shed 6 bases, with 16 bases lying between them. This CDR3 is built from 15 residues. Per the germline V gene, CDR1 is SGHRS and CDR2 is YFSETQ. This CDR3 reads CASSVGGAGDEKLFF. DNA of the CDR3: TGCGCCAGCAGCGTGGGGGGCGCAGGAGATGAAAAACTGTTTTTT.

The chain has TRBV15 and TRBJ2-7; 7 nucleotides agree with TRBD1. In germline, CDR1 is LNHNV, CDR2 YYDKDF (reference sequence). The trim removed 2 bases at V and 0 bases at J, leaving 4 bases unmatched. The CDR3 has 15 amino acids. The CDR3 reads CATSRNRGLSYEQYF. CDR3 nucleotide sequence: TGTGCCACCAGCAGAAACAGGGGCCTCTCCTACGAGCAGTACTTC. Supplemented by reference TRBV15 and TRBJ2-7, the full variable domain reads DAMVIQNPRYQVTQFGKPVTLSCSQTLNHNVMYWYQQKSSQAPKLLFHYYDKDFNNEADTPDNFQSRRPNTSFCFLDIRSPGLGDTAMYLCATSRNRGLSYEQYFGPGTRLTVT.

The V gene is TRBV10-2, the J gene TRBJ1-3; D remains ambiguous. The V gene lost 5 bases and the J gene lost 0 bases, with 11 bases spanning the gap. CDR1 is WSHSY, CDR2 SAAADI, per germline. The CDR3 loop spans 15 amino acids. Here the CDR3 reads CASSPRGYSGNTIYF. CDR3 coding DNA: TGCGCCAGCAGTCCGCGGGGTTACTCTGGAAACACCATATATTTT.

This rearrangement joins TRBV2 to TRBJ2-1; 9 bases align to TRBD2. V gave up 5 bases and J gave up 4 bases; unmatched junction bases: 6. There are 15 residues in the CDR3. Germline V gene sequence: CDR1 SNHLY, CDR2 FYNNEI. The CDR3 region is CASSLGGRGYNEQFF. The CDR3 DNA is TGTGCCAGCAGTTTGGGCGGGAGGGGTTACAATGAGCAGTTCTTC.

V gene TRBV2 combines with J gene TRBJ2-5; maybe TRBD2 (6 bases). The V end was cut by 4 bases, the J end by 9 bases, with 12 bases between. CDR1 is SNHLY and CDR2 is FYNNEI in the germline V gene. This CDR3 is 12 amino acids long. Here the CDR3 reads CASSVDWGAQYF. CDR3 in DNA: TGTGCCAGCAGTGTAGACTGGGGGGCCCAGTACTTC.

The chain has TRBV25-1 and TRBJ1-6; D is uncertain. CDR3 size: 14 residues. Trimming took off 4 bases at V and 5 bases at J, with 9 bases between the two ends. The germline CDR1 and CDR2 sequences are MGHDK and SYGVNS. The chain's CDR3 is CASSVLQNNSPLHF. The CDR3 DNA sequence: TGTGCCAGCAGTGTCTTACAGAATAATTCACCCCTCCACTTT.

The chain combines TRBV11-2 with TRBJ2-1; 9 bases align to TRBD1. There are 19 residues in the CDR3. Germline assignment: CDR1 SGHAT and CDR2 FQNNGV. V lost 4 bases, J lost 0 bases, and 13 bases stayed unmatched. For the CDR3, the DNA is TGTGCCAGCAGCTACGAAAAGAAACAGGGGGCCACCTCCTACAATGAGCAGTTCTTC. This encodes CASSYEKKQGATSYNEQFF.

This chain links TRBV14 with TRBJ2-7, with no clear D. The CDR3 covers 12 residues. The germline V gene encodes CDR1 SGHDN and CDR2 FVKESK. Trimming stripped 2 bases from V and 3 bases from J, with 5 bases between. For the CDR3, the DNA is TGTGCCAGCAGCCAACAGTTCTACGAGCAGTACTTC. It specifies CASSQQFYEQYF.

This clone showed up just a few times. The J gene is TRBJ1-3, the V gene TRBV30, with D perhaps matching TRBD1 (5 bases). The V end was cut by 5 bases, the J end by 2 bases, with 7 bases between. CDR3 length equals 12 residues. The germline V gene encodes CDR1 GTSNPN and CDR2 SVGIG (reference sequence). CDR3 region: CAWAGTGNTIYF. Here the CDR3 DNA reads TGTGCCTGGGCAGGGACTGGAAACACCATATATTTT.

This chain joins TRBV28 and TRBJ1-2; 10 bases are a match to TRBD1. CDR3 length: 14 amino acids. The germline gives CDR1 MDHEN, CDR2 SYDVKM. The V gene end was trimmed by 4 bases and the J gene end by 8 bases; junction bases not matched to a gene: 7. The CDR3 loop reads CASSSGQGLGGYTF. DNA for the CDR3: TGTGCCAGCAGTTCGGGACAGGGGTTAGGGGGCTACACCTTC.

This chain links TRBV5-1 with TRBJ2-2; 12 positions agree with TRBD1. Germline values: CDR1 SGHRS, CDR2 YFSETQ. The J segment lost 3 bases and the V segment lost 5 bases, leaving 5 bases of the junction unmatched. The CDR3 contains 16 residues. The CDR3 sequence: CASSRDRGRDTGELFF. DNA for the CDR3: TGCGCCAGCAGTAGGGACAGGGGGCGAGACACCGGGGAGCTGTTTTTT.

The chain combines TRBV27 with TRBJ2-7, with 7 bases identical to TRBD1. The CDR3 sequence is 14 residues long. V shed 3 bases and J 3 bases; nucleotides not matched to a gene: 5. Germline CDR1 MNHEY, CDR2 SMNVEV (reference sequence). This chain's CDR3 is CASSLKGASYEQYF. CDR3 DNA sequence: TGTGCCAGCAGTTTGAAGGGGGCTAGCTACGAGCAGTACTTC.

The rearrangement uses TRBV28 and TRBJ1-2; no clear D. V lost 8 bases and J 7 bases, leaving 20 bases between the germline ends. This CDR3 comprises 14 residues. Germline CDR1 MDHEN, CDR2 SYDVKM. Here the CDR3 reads CASGIWERAGGYTF. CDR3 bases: TGTGCCAGCGGCATCTGGGAGAGGGCAGGTGGCTACACCTTC.

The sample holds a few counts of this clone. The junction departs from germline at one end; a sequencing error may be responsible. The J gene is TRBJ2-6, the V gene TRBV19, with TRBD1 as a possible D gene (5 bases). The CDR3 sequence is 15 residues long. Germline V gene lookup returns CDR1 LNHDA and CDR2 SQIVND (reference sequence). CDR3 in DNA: TGTGCCAGTAGTATCAGGACCTCTGGGGCCAACGGCCTGACTTTC. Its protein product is CASSIRTSGANGLTF. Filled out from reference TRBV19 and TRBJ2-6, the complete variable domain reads DGGITQSPKYLFRKEGQNVTLSCEQNLNHDAMYWYRQDPGQGLRLIYYSQIVNDFQKGDIAEGYSVSREKKESFPLTVTSAQKNPTAFYLCASSIRTSGANGLTFGAGSRLTVL.

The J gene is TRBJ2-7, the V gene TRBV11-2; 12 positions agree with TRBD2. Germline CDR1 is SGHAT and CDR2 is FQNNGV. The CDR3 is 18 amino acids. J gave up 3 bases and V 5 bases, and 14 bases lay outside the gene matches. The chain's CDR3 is CASSRHSSGRATFYEQYF. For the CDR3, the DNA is TGTGCCAGCAGCCGGCACTCTAGCGGGAGGGCCACCTTCTACGAGCAGTACTTC.

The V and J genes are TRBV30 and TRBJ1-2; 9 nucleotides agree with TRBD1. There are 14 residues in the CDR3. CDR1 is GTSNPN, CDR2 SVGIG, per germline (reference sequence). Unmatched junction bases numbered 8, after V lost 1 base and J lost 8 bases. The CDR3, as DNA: TGTGCCTGGAGTGCCGGGACAGGGTTACGGGGCTACACCTTC. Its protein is CAWSAGTGLRGYTF.

The CDR3 region has the DNA TGTGCCAGCAGTTTCGAGCGGAGCTCCTACAATGAGCAGTTCTTC. It codes for CASSFERSSYNEQFF. This chain uses TRBV27 with TRBJ2-1, with TRBD2 as a possible D gene (5 bases). Germline V CDR1 and CDR2: MNHEY, SMNVEV (reference sequence). The CDR3 sequence is 15 residues long. Trimming removed 3 bases from V and 0 bases from J, with 9 bases in between.

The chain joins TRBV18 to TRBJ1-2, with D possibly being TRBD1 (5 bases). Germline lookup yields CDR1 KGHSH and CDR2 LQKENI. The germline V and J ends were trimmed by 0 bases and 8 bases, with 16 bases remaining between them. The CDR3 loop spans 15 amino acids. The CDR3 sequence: CASSPPEGRWGGYTF. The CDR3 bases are TGTGCCAGCTCACCACCGGAGGGCCGCTGGGGCGGCTACACCTTC.

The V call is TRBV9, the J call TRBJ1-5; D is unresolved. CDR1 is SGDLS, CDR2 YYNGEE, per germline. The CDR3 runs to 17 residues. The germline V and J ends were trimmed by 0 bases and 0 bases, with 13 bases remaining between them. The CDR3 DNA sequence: TGTGCCAGCAGCGTAGTTGGGAGGGAGGGTAGCAATCAGCCCCAGCATTTT. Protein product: CASSVVGREGSNQPQHF.

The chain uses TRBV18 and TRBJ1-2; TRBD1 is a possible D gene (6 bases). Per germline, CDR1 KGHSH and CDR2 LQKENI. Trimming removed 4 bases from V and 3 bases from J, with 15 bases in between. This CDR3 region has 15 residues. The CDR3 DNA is TGTGCCAGCTCACTCCGGGACATCACATACTATGGCTACACCTTC. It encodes CASSLRDITYYGYTF.

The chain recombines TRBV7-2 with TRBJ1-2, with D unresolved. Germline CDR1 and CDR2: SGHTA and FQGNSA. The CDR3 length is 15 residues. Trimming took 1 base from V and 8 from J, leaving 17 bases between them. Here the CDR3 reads CASSLDRDRGVGYTF. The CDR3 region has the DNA TGTGCCAGCAGCTTAGATCGGGATCGAGGAGTCGGCTACACCTTC.

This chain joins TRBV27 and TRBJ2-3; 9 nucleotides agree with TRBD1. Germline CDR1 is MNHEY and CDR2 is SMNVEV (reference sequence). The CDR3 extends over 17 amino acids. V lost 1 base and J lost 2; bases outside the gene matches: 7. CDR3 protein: CASSLWDRVGPTDTQYF. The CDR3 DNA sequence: TGTGCCAGCAGTTTATGGGACAGGGTGGGACCCACAGATACGCAGTATTTT.

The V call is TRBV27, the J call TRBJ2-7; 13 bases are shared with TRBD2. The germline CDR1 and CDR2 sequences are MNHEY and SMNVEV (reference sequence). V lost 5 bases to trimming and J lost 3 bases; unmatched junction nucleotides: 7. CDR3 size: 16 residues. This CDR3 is CASSRIGTSGVYEQYF. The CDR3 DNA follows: TGTGCCAGCAGTCGCATCGGGACTAGCGGGGTCTACGAGCAGTACTTC.